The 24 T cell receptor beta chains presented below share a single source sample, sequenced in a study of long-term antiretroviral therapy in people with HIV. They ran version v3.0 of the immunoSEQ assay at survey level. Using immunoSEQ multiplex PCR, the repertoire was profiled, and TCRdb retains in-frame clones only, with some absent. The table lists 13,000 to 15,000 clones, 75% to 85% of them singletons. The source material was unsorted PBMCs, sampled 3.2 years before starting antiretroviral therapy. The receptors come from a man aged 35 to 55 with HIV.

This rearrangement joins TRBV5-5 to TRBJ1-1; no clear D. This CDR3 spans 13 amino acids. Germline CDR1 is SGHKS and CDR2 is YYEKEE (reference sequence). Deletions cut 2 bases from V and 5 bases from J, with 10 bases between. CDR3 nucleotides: TGTGCCAGCAGCTTCTACGGTGGGACTGAAGCTTTCTTT. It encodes CASSFYGGTEAFF.

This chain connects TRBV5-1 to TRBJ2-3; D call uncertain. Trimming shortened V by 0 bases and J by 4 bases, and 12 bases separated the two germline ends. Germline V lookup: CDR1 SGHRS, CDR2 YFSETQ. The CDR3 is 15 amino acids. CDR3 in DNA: TGCGCCAGCAGCTTGGCCGGCCTTTCGGCAGATACGCAGTATTTT. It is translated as CASSLAGLSADTQYF.

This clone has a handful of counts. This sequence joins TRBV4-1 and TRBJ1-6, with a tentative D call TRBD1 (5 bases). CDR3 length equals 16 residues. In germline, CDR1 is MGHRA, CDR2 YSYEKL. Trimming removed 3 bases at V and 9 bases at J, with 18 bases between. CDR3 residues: CASSQSREGGRSPLHF. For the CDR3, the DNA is TGCGCCAGCAGCCAGAGCAGGGAAGGTGGTCGTTCACCCCTCCACTTT.

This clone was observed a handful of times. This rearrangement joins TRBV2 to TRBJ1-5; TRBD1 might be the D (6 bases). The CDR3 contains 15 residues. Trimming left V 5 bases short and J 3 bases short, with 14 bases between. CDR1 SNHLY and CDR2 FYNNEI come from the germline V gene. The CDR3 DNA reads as TGTGCCAGCAGTCAGGGGCAGCCTTTCAATCAGCCCCAGCATTTT. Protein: CASSQGQPFNQPQHF.

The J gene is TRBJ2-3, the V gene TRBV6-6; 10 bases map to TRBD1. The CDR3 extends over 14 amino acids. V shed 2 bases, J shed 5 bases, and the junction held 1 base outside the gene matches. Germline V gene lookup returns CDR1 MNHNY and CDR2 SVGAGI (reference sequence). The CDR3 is CASSYRDRGDTQYF. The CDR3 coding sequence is TGTGCCAGCAGTTACCGGGACAGGGGAGATACGCAGTATTTT.

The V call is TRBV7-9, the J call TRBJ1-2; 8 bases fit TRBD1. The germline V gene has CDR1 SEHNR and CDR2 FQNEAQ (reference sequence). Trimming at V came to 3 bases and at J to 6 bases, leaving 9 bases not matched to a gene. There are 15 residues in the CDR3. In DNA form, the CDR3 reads TGTGCCAGCAGCTTGGGCCAGGGGGCGCGGGATGGCTACACCTTC. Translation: CASSLGQGARDGYTF.

The CDR3 sequence is CASSVALAGASYNEQFF. DNA for the CDR3: TGTGCCAGCAGCGTAGCGCTAGCGGGGGCGAGCTACAATGAGCAGTTCTTC. V is TRBV9 and J is TRBJ2-1; 10 bases are shared with TRBD2. V was pared by 0 bases and J by 3 bases, with 6 bases of the junction left unmatched. This CDR3 comprises 17 residues. Germline V CDR1 and CDR2: SGDLS, YYNGEE.

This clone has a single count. CDR3 sequence: CASSLGGGNQPQHF. CDR3 nucleotides: TGTGCCAGCAGCTTAGGGGGCGGCAATCAGCCCCAGCATTTT. The rearrangement joins TRBV7-6 to TRBJ1-5, with D possibly being TRBD1 (5 bases). The CDR3 is 14 residues long. The germline V and J ends were trimmed by 1 base and 2 bases, with 6 bases remaining between them. Germline values: CDR1 SGHVS, CDR2 FNYEAQ.

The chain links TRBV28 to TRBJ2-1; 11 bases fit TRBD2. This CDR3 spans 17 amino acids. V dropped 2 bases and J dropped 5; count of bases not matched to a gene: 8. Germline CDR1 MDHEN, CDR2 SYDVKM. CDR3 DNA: TGTGCCAGCAGTTTAACCCTAGCGGGGGGACTTAACAATGAGCAGTTCTTC. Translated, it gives CASSLTLAGGLNNEQFF.

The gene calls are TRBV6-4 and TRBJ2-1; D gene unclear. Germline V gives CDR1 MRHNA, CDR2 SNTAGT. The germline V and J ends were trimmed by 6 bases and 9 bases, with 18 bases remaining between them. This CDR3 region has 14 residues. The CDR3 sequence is CASSLGGRPGEQFF. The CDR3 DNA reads TGTGCCAGCAGCCTAGGCGGCAGGCCGGGTGAGCAGTTCTTC.

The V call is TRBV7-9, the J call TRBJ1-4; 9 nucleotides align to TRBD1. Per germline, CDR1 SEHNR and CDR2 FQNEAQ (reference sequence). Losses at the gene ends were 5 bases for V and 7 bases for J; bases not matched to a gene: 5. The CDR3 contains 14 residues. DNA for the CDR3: TGTGCCAGCAGCCTACAGGGGGCGCGTGAAAAACTGTTTTTT. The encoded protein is CASSLQGAREKLFF. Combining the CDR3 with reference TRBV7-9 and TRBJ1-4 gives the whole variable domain DTGVSQNPRHKITKRGQNVTFRCDPISEHNRLYWYRQTLGQGPEFLTYFQNEAQLEKSRLLSDRFSAERPKGSFSTLEIQRTEQGDSAMYLCASSLQGAREKLFFGSGTQLSVL.

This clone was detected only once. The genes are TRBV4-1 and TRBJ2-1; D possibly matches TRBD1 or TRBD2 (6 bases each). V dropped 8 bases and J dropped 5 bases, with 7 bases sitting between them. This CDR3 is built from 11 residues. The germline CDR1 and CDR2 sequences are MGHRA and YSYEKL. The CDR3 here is CASGGHNEQFF. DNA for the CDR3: TGCGCCAGCGGGGGGCACAATGAGCAGTTCTTC.

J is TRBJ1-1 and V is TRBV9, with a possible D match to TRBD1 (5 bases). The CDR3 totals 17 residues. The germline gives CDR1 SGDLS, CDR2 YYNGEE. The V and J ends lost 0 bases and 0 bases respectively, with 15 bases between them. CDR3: CASSVEGTQGMNTEAFF. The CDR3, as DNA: TGTGCCAGCAGCGTAGAGGGGACTCAAGGCATGAACACTGAAGCTTTCTTT.

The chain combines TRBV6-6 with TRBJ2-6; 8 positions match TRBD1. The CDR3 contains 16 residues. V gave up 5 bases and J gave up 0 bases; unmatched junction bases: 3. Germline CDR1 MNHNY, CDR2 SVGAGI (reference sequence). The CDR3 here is CASSGTGTSGANVLTF. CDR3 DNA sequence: TGTGCCAGCAGTGGGACAGGTACCTCTGGGGCCAACGTCCTGACTTTC.

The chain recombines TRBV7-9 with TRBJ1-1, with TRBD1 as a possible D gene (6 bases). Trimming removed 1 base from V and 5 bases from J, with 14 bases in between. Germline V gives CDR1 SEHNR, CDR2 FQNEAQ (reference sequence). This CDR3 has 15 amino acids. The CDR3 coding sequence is TGTGCCAGCAGCTTAGTAACAGGGAGGAATACTGAAGCTTTCTTT. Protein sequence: CASSLVTGRNTEAFF.

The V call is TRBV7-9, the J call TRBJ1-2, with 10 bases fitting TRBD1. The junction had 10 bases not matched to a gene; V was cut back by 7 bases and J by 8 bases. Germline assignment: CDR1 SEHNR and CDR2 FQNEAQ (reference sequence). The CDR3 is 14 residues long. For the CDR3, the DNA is TGTGCCAGCAACCCGGGACAGGGGAAGGTCGGCTACACCTTC. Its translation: CASNPGQGKVGYTF.

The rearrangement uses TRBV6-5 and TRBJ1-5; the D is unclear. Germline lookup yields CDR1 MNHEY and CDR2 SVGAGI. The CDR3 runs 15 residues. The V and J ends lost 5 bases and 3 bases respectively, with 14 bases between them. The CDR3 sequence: CASSPLGEINQPQHF. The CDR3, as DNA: TGTGCCAGCAGTCCCCTTGGGGAGATCAATCAGCCCCAGCATTTT.

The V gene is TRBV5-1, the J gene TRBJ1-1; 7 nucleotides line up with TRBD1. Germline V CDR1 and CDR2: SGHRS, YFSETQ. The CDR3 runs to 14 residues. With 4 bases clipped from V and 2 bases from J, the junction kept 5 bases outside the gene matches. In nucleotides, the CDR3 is TGCGCCAGCAGCACCAGACAGGGAAACACTGAAGCTTTCTTT. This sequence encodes CASSTRQGNTEAFF.

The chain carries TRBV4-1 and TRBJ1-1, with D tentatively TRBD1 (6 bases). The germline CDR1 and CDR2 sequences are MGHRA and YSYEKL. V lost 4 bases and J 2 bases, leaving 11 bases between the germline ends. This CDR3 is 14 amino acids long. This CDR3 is CASSLRGLNTEAFF. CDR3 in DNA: TGCGCCAGCAGCCTTCGGGGGCTAAACACTGAAGCTTTCTTT.

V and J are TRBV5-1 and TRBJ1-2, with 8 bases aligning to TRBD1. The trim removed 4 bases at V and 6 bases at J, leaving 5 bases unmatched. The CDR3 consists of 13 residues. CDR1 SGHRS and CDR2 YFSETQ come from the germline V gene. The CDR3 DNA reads TGCGCCAGCAGCCTTGGGACAGGAGATGGCTACACCTTC. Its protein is CASSLGTGDGYTF.

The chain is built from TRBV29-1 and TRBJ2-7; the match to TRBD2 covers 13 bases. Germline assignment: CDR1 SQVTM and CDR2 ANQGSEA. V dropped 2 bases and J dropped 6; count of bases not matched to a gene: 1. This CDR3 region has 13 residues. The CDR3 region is CSVERTSGGEQYF. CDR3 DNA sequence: TGCAGCGTTGAAAGGACTAGCGGGGGCGAGCAGTACTTC.

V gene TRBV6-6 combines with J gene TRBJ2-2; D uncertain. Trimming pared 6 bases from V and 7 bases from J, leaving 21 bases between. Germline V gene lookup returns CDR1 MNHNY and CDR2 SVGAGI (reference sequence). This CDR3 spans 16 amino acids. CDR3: CASSRDSALGVGELFF. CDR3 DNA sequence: TGTGCCAGCAGCCGCGACTCCGCGCTAGGCGTCGGGGAGCTGTTTTTT.

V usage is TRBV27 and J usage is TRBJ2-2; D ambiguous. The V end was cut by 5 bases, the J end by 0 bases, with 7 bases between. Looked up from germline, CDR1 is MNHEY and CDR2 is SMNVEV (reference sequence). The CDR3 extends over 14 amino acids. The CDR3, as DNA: TGTGCCAGCAGTCTTCAAACGAACACCGGGGAGCTGTTTTTT. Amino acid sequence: CASSLQTNTGELFF.

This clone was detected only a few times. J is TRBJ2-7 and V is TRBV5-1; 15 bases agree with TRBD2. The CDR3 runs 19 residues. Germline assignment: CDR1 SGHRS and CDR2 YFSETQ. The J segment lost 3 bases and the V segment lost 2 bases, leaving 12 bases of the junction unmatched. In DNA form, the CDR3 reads TGCGCCAGCAGCTTTAATCCCGGACTAGCGGGGGGGATGAGCTACGAGCAGTACTTC. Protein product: CASSFNPGLAGGMSYEQYF. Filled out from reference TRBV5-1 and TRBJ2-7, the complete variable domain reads KAGVTQTPRYLIKTRGQQVTLSCSPISGHRSVSWYQQTPGQGLQFLFEYFSETQRNKGNFPGRFSGRQFSNSRSEMNVSTLELGDSALYLCASSFNPGLAGGMSYEQYFGPGTRLTVT.